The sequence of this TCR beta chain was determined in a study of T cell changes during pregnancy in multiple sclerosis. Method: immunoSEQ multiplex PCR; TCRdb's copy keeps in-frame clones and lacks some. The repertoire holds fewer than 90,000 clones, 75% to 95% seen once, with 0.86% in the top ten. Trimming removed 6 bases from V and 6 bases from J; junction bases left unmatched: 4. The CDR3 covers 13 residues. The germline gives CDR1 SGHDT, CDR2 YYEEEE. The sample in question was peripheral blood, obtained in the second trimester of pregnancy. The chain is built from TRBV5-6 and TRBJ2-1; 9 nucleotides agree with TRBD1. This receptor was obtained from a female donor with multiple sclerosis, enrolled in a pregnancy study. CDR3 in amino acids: CASIRDRANEQFF. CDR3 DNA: TGTGCCAGCATCCGGGACAGGGCCAATGAGCAGTTCTTC.